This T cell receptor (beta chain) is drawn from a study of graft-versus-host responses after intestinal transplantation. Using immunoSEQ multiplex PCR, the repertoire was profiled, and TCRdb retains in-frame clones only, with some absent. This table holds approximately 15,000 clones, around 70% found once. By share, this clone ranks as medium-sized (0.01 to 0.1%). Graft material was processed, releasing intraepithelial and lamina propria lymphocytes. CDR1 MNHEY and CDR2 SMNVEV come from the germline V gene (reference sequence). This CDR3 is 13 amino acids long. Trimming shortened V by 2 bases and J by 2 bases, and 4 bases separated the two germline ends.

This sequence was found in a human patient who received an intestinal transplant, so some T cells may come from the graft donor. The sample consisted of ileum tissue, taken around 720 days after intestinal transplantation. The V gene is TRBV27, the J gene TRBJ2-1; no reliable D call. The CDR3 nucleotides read TGTGCCAGCAGTTTACTAGCCTACAATGAGCAGTTCTTC. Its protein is CASSLLAYNEQFF.